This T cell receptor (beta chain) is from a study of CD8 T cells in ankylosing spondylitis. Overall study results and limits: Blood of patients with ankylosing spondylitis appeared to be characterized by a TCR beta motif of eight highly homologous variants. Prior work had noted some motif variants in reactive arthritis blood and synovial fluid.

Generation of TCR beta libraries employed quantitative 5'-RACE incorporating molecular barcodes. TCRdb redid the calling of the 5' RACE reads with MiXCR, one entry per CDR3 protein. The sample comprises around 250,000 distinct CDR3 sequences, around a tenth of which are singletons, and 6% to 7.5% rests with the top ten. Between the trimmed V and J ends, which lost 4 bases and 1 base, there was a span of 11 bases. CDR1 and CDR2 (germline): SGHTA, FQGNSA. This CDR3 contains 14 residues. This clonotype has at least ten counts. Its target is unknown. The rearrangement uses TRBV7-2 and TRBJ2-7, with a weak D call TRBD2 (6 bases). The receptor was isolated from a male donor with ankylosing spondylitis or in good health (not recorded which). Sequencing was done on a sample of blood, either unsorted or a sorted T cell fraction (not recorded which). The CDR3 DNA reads TGTGCCAGCAGCTGGGCTAGCGTGTCCTACGAGCAGTACTTC. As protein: CASSWASVSYEQYF. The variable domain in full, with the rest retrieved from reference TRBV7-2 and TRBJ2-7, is GAGVSQSPSNKVTEKGKDVELRCDPISGHTALYWYRQSLGQGLEFLIYFQGNSAPDKSGLPSDRFSAERTGGSVSTLTIQRTQQEDSAVYLCASSWASVSYEQYFGPGTRLTVT.